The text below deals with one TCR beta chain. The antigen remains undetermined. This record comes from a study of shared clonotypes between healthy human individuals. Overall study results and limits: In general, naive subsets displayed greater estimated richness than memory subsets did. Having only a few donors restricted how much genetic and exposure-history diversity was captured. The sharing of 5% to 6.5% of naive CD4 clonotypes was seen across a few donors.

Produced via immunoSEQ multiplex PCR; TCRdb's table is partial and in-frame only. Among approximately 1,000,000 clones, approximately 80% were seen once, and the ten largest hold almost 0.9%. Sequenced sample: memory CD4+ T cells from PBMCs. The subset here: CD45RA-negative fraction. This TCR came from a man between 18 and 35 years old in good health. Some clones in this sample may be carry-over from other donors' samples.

CDR3 residues: CASSTGQVLATNEKLFF. CDR3 sequence (DNA): TGTGCCAGTAGTACGGGACAGGTCCTCGCAACTAATGAAAAACTGTTTTTT. This chain uses TRBV19 with TRBJ1-4; 8 positions match TRBD1. Germline CDR1 is LNHDA and CDR2 is SQIVND (reference sequence). This CDR3 contains 17 residues. Losses at the gene ends were 4 bases for V and 0 bases for J; bases not matched to a gene: 7. Full variable domain (outside the CDR3, taken from reference TRBV19 and TRBJ1-4): DGGITQSPKYLFRKEGQNVTLSCEQNLNHDAMYWYRQDPGQGLRLIYYSQIVNDFQKGDIAEGYSVSREKKESFPLTVTSAQKNPTAFYLCASSTGQVLATNEKLFFGSGTQLSVL.